These 6 T cell receptor beta chains share one sample of origin, sequenced in a study of radiation and T cells in renal cell carcinoma. Described time point: blood 2 weeks post-SBRT. This sample's treatment: 15 Gy SBRT to primary tumor, nephrectomy 4 weeks later. Measured with immunoSEQ multiplex PCR; TCRdb has only the in-frame clones, and not every one. The sample carries roughly 150,000 clones, around 90% recorded once. This specimen was blood, taken from a patient whose treatment included radiotherapy and nephrectomy. The source is a woman between 45 and 60 years old with renal cell carcinoma.

This chain connects TRBV2 to TRBJ2-1; a possible D gene is TRBD2 (7 bases). CDR3 size: 16 residues. From germline, CDR1 is SNHLY and CDR2 FYNNEI. V lost 7 bases, J lost 7 bases, and 23 bases lay in between. CDR3 coding DNA: TGTGCCAGCAAGTCCTCGTCGGGGGGCCAGGGGAATGAGCAGTTCTTC. Protein product: CASKSSSGGQGNEQFF.

V gene TRBV5-1 combines with J gene TRBJ2-2; weak D call: TRBD1 (6 bases). Germline loops: CDR1 SGHRS, CDR2 YFSETQ. V lost 4 bases and J lost 1, with 8 bases in between. There are 14 residues in the CDR3. CDR3 in DNA: TGCGCCAGCAGCCCGGGACAGAACACCGGGGAGCTGTTTTTT. Protein: CASSPGQNTGELFF.

The chain employs TRBV5-1 and TRBJ2-2; TRBD1 matches 10 bases. Germline CDR1 and CDR2: SGHRS and YFSETQ. V lost 2 bases and J lost 6; bases outside the gene matches: 7. The CDR3 runs to 16 residues. CDR3 protein: CASSFTGTGVPGELFF. As DNA, the CDR3 is TGCGCCAGCAGCTTTACCGGGACAGGGGTGCCCGGGGAGCTGTTTTTT.

The rearrangement links TRBV30 to TRBJ1-5; D gene uncertain. CDR1 is GTSNPN, CDR2 SVGIG, per germline (reference sequence). V lost 0 bases to trimming and J lost 4 bases, with 7 bases between them. The CDR3 is 13 amino acids. CDR3 bases: TGTGCCTGGAGTGTACAGCTAAATCAGCCCCAGCATTTT. Protein sequence: CAWSVQLNQPQHF. Full variable domain (remainder filled in from reference TRBV30 and TRBJ1-5): SQTIHQWPATLVQPVGSPLSLECTVEGTSNPNLYWYRQAAGRGLQLLFYSVGIGQISSEVPQNLSASRPQDRQFILSSKKLLLSDSGFYLCAWSVQLNQPQHFGDGTRLSIL.

J is TRBJ2-7 and V is TRBV4-3; perhaps TRBD1 as D (6 bases). V lost 0 bases to trimming and J lost 1 base, with 10 bases between them. The CDR3 runs 15 residues. CDR1 LGHNA and CDR2 YSLEER come from the germline V gene. CDR3 in DNA: TGCGCCAGCAGCCAAGATGAGGACAGTTCCTACGAGCAGTACTTC. This codes for CASSQDEDSSYEQYF.

The V call is TRBV6-1, the J call TRBJ2-6, with D unresolved. Deletions cut 0 bases from V and 4 bases from J, with 7 bases between. Germline loops: CDR1 MNHNS, CDR2 SASEGT. The CDR3 length is 15 residues. The CDR3 region is CASSEARQGANVLTF. Written as DNA, the CDR3 is TGTGCCAGCAGTGAAGCGAGGCAGGGGGCCAACGTCCTGACTTTC.